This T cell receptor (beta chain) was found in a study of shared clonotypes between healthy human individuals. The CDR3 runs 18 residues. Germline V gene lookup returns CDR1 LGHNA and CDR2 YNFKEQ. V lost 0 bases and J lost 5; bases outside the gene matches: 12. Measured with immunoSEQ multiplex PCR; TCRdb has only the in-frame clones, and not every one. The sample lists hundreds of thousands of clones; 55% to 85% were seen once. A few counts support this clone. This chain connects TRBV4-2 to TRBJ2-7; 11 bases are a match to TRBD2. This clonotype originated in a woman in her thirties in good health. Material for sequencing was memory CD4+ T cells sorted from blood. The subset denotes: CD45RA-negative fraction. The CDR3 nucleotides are TGTGCCAGCAGCCAAGATCGTCGGGCTAGCGGGAGGAGCAACGAGCAGTACTTC. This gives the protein CASSQDRRASGRSNEQYF.